The present T cell receptor beta chain was sequenced within a study of blood T cell repertoires in COVID-19. Study-level background: Some COVID-19 samples were acute and others convalescent; all came from the United States, Italy and Spain.

Generated by immunoSEQ multiplex PCR, the TCRdb table keeps only in-frame clones and is missing some. The sample contains 54,000 or so clones, roughly 82% of which appear only once. Trimming removed 6 bases at V and 7 bases at J, with 18 bases between. This CDR3 is built from 14 residues. CDR1 and CDR2 from the germline V gene are PRHDT and FYEKMQ (reference sequence). The TCR comes from a woman older than 75 with acute or convalescent COVID-19. The sample consisted of peripheral blood. The rearrangement joins TRBV13 to TRBJ1-2; possible D gene TRBD1, 6 bases. CDR3 DNA sequence: TGTGCCAGCAGTTTACAGGGAGGTGATGCTGGCTACACCTTC. It encodes CASSLQGGDAGYTF. The variable domain in full, with the rest retrieved from reference TRBV13 and TRBJ1-2, is AAGVIQSPRHLIKEKRETATLKCYPIPRHDTVYWYQQGPGQDPQFLISFYEKMQSDKGSIPDRFSAQQFSDYHSELNMSSLELGDSALYFCASSLQGGDAGYTFGSGTRLTVV.